Below, 25 T cell receptor beta chains from the same sample are listed, as sequenced in a study of cytomegalovirus exposure and HLA in healthy donors (dated by TCRdb to 2017 to 2019). Libraries were prepared through the immunoSEQ multiplex PCR assay. For the multiplex PCR, a mixture combining 60 forward primers for TCR Vbeta segments and 13 reverse primers for TCR Jbeta segments was used. TCRdb limited this immuneACCESS table to in-frame rearrangements with V and J called. A share of clones is missing; checked studies link under half to unresolved V genes, and the rest is unexplained. The sample table records roughly 87,000 clones; just under 75% of these occur just once. The ten most abundant clones make up about 4.2% of the sample. Sequenced material: PBMCs. These receptors all come from a man aged 55 to 69 in good health and CMV-seronegative.

CDR3 protein: CASSLDRNNEKLFF. The CDR3 bases are TGCGCCAGCAGCTTAGACAGAAATAATGAAAAACTGTTTTTT. The chain links TRBV5-1 to TRBJ1-4, with D possibly matching TRBD1 (5 bases). V shed 2 bases and J shed 4 bases, with 9 bases lying between them. Germline-derived CDR1 and CDR2 are SGHRS and YFSETQ. The CDR3 covers 14 residues.

V gene TRBV6-4 combines with J gene TRBJ2-2, with 12 bases matching TRBD2. V lost 5 bases and J lost 1; bases outside the gene matches: 2. The CDR3 has 16 residues. CDR1 is MRHNA and CDR2 is SNTAGT in the germline V gene. CDR3 DNA: TGTGCCAGCAGTCCGGGACTAGCGGGGAACACCGGGGAGCTGTTTTTT. Protein sequence: CASSPGLAGNTGELFF.

A few counts support this clone. The chain couples TRBV7-8 to TRBJ2-1; 9 bases fit TRBD2. The CDR3 has 16 residues. Germline loops: CDR1 SGHVS, CDR2 FQNEAQ. V dropped 1 base and J dropped 9; count of bases not matched to a gene: 10. CDR3 region: CASSLGGGGAAGEQFF. Written as DNA, the CDR3 is TGTGCCAGCAGCTTAGGGGGCGGGGGGGCGGCGGGTGAGCAGTTCTTC.

The chain combines TRBV6-5 with TRBJ1-5; 9 bases line up with TRBD1. CDR3 length: 15 amino acids. Germline V gene lookup returns CDR1 MNHEY and CDR2 SVGAGI. With 4 bases clipped from V and 7 bases from J, the junction kept 8 bases outside the gene matches. In nucleotides, the CDR3 is TGTGCCAGCAGTTCGACAGGGGGTGAGGGACAGCCCCAGCATTTT. Its translation is CASSSTGGEGQPQHF.

This sequence joins TRBV18 and TRBJ1-2; TRBD1 matches 7 bases. Germline assignment: CDR1 KGHSH and CDR2 LQKENI. The CDR3 covers 14 residues. With V trimmed by 2 bases and J by 5 bases, 5 bases remained unmatched. The CDR3 DNA is TGTGCCAGCTCACCAGGGGACAGCATTTATGGCTACACCTTC. Translating gives CASSPGDSIYGYTF.

This clone was detected a few times. The chain couples TRBV2 to TRBJ1-5; the D is unclear. V lost 8 bases, J lost 3 bases, and 11 bases lay in between. The germline CDR1 and CDR2 sequences are SNHLY and FYNNEI. The CDR3 is 13 residues long. CDR3 nucleotide sequence: TGTGCCAGCTCCCGCGGAGACAATCAGCCCCAGCATTTT. Its translation is CASSRGDNQPQHF. Based on the CDR3 plus reference TRBV2 and TRBJ1-5, the full variable domain is EPEVTQTPSHQVTQMGQEVILRCVPISNHLYFYWYRQILGQKVEFLVSFYNNEISEKSEIFDDQFSVERPDGSNFTLKIRSTKLEDSAMYFCASSRGDNQPQHFGDGTRLSIL.

This chain uses TRBV19 with TRBJ2-4; D might be TRBD2 (6 bases). This CDR3 has 15 amino acids. The germline CDR1 and CDR2 sequences are LNHDA and SQIVND (reference sequence). The V end lost 3 bases, the J end lost 0 bases, and 9 bases lay between the germline ends. The CDR3 bases are TGTGCCAGTAGTATGAGCGGGCTAGCCAAAAACATTCAGTACTTC. This encodes CASSMSGLAKNIQYF.

The chain uses TRBV9 and TRBJ2-1; D may be TRBD2 (6 bases). The CDR3 sequence is 14 residues long. V was cut by 3 bases and J by 4 bases, with 11 bases left in between. In germline, CDR1 is SGDLS, CDR2 YYNGEE. DNA for the CDR3: TGTGCCAGCAGCGGCGGGGACCAGTACAATGAGCAGTTCTTC. Protein: CASSGGDQYNEQFF.

The chain is built from TRBV15 and TRBJ1-2; 9 bases match TRBD1. V was clipped by 3 bases and J by 5 bases; unmatched bases: 16. CDR3 size: 18 residues. The germline CDR1 and CDR2 sequences are LNHNV and YYDKDF (reference sequence). This CDR3 reads CATSRKGTWDRVRYGYTF. CDR3 DNA sequence: TGTGCCACCAGCAGGAAAGGAACCTGGGACAGGGTAAGGTATGGCTACACCTTC.

V usage is TRBV9 and J usage is TRBJ2-4; the D gene is possibly TRBD1 (6 bases). The CDR3 contains 17 residues. Trimming cost V 0 bases and J 4 bases, with 17 bases left between them. The germline CDR1 and CDR2 sequences are SGDLS and YYNGEE. This CDR3 is CASSVDWGLFPKNIQYF. CDR3 coding DNA: TGTGCCAGCAGCGTAGATTGGGGGCTGTTTCCAAAAAACATTCAGTACTTC.

The CDR3 loop reads CAISDRGGPLYNEQFF. Written as DNA, the CDR3 is TGTGCCATCAGTGACCGGGGGGGGCCGCTCTACAATGAGCAGTTCTTC. The rearrangement links TRBV10-3 to TRBJ2-1, with 8 bases that match TRBD2. The germline CDR1 and CDR2 sequences are ENHRY and SYGVKD. The CDR3 runs to 16 residues. V lost 3 bases to trimming and J lost 3 bases; unmatched junction nucleotides: 7.

The rearrangement joins TRBV7-3 to TRBJ2-3; D is uncertain. The germline V gene encodes CDR1 SGHTA and CDR2 FQGTGA. The CDR3 sequence is 13 residues long. Trimming removed 2 bases at V and 2 bases at J, with 5 bases between. CDR3 amino acids: CASSLSYTDTQYF. The CDR3 bases are TGTGCCAGCAGCTTATCTTACACAGATACGCAGTATTTT.

The chain links TRBV9 to TRBJ2-1; 8 bases line up with TRBD2. Germline CDR1 SGDLS, CDR2 YYNGEE. The V gene end was trimmed by 1 base and the J gene end by 4 bases; junction bases not matched to a gene: 7. There are 16 residues in the CDR3. CDR3 in amino acids: CASSVFPGGVYNEQFF. The CDR3 coding sequence is TGTGCCAGCAGCGTATTCCCCGGGGGGGTTTACAATGAGCAGTTCTTC.

The chain combines TRBV5-1 with TRBJ1-1; D is perhaps TRBD1 (6 bases). Germline CDR1 SGHRS, CDR2 YFSETQ. This CDR3 is built from 15 residues. V shed 4 bases and J shed 1 base, with 14 bases lying between them. The CDR3 sequence: CASSGGGGPNTEAFF. The CDR3, as DNA: TGCGCCAGCAGCGGCGGGGGGGGCCCGAACACTGAAGCTTTCTTT. The variable domain in full, with the rest retrieved from reference TRBV5-1 and TRBJ1-1, is KAGVTQTPRYLIKTRGQQVTLSCSPISGHRSVSWYQQTPGQGLQFLFEYFSETQRNKGNFPGRFSGRQFSNSRSEMNVSTLELGDSALYLCASSGGGGPNTEAFFGQGTRLTVV.

DNA for the CDR3: TGTGCCATCAGGAGCGGGGGGGTGAATGAGCAGTTCTTC. Its translation is CAIRSGGVNEQFF. The rearrangement joins TRBV10-3 to TRBJ2-1; 10 nucleotides line up with TRBD2. Germline trimming cut 6 bases from V and 7 bases from J; bases unmatched to any gene: 3. The germline gives CDR1 ENHRY, CDR2 SYGVKD. The CDR3 extends over 13 amino acids.

This chain links TRBV15 with TRBJ1-4; perhaps TRBD1 as D (5 bases). The CDR3 runs to 14 residues. Trimming shortened V by 2 bases and J by 7 bases, and 11 bases separated the two germline ends. Per the germline V gene, CDR1 is LNHNV and CDR2 is YYDKDF (reference sequence). The CDR3 DNA sequence: TGTGCCACCAGCAGATCCGGGACTCCTGAAAAACTGTTTTTT. This codes for CATSRSGTPEKLFF.

This chain links TRBV5-1 with TRBJ1-1, with unresolved D. Trimming took 7 bases from V and 0 from J, leaving 10 bases between them. The CDR3 is 13 residues long. Germline V gene data show CDR1 as SGHRS and CDR2 as YFSETQ. The CDR3 sequence: CASCLTMNTEAFF. CDR3 nucleotides: TGCGCCAGCTGTCTGACTATGAACACTGAAGCTTTCTTT.

V usage is TRBV9 and J usage is TRBJ1-1; a weak D match, TRBD1 (6 bases). The ends were cut back, 0 bases at V and 4 bases at J, with 10 bases in the middle. This CDR3 has 14 residues. CDR1 is SGDLS and CDR2 is YYNGEE in the germline V gene. The CDR3 protein is CASSVGGQATEAFF. The CDR3 DNA reads TGTGCCAGCAGCGTAGGGGGGCAGGCCACTGAAGCTTTCTTT.

V and J are TRBV27 and TRBJ2-5, with D perhaps matching TRBD1 (6 bases). The ends were cut back, 2 bases at V and 6 bases at J, with 10 bases in the middle. CDR3 length: 13 residues. CDR1 MNHEY and CDR2 SMNVEV come from the germline V gene (reference sequence). CDR3 nucleotides: TGTGCCAGCAGTTTACAGGGGTTGCAGACCCAGTACTTC. It translates to CASSLQGLQTQYF.

The V gene is TRBV30, the J gene TRBJ2-1, with D perhaps TRBD1 (6 bases). V was cut by 4 bases and J by 1 base, with 14 bases left in between. The CDR3 is made up of 15 amino acids. Germline V gene lookup returns CDR1 GTSNPN and CDR2 SVGIG (reference sequence). In nucleotides, the CDR3 is TGTGCCTGGAAAAGTATCCAGGGGTCCTACAATGAGCAGTTCTTC. This sequence encodes CAWKSIQGSYNEQFF.

This chain links TRBV19 with TRBJ2-5; 11 nucleotides line up with TRBD1. This CDR3 region has 16 residues. V lost 5 bases, J lost 7 bases, and 12 bases stayed unmatched. The germline CDR1 and CDR2 sequences are LNHDA and SQIVND (reference sequence). The CDR3 here is CASSRTGGHEIVTQYF. The CDR3, as DNA: TGTGCCAGTAGTCGGACAGGGGGCCACGAGATTGTGACCCAGTACTTC.

The rearrangement joins TRBV12-5 to TRBJ2-1, with TRBD2 as a possible D gene (6 bases). This CDR3 comprises 14 residues. V was cut by 4 bases and J by 9 bases, with 16 bases left in between. Germline loops: CDR1 LGHNT, CDR2 FRNRAP. The CDR3: CASGSAGTRSEQFF. CDR3 DNA: TGTGCTAGTGGTTCTGCCGGGACTCGCTCTGAGCAGTTCTTC.

This chain joins TRBV7-9 and TRBJ1-1; unclear D gene. The CDR3 is 13 amino acids. The V end was cut by 5 bases, the J end by 8 bases, with 15 bases between. CDR1 and CDR2 from the germline V gene are SEHNR and FQNEAQ (reference sequence). Here the CDR3 DNA reads TGTGCCAGCAGCACTCTAGCCGTGGCGGAAGCTTTCTTT. This gives the protein CASSTLAVAEAFF.

In nucleotides, the CDR3 is TGCGCCAGCAGCTTGGTTACGGGGGCCTACGAGCAGTACTTC. Residues: CASSLVTGAYEQYF. The chain uses TRBV5-1 and TRBJ2-7; weak D call: TRBD2 (6 bases). Germline CDR1 SGHRS, CDR2 YFSETQ. The CDR3 is 14 residues long. Trimming stripped 0 bases from V and 2 bases from J, with 9 bases between.

This clone was found a few times. This chain joins TRBV7-6 and TRBJ1-4; D is undetermined. The CDR3 runs to 14 residues. Trimming left V 5 bases short and J 8 bases short, with 15 bases between. Per the germline V gene, CDR1 is SGHVS and CDR2 is FNYEAQ. The CDR3 is CASSDDNKEEKLFF. CDR3 nucleotides: TGTGCCAGCAGCGACGATAACAAGGAGGAAAAACTGTTTTTT.